The rows below give T cell receptor beta chains drawn from one sample of a study of blood T cells in healthy people across ages. TCRdb passed the 5' RACE reads through MiXCR, listing each CDR3 protein once. The sample carries 800,000 to 950,000 distinct CDR3 sequences, roughly 43% recorded once. Sequencing input: blood. Receptor source: a man aged 30-40 years in good health. Both conserved end residues are part of each CDR3.

CDR3aa: CASSLDPRGGIYNEQFF
j_gene: TRBJ2-1
v_gene: TRBV11-3

CDR3aa: CSVEDHKVAGGLSSYNEQFF
j_gene: TRBJ2-1
v_gene: TRBV29-1

CDR3aa: CASSQVSGAGRTQYF
j_gene: -
v_gene: TRBV3-1

CDR3aa: CASSYRDRLQKLFF
j_gene: TRBJ1-4
v_gene: TRBV12-3/TRBV12-4

CDR3aa: CASSWGYGSSPYEQYF
j_gene: TRBJ2-7
v_gene: TRBV4-1

CDR3aa: CATSRGGTLAKNIQYF
j_gene: TRBJ2-4
v_gene: TRBV15

CDR3aa: CASIFSGNEQYF
j_gene: -
v_gene: TRBV12-3/TRBV12-4

CDR3aa: CASSLGNRRGAFF
j_gene: TRBJ1-1
v_gene: TRBV7-2

CDR3aa: CSALDRGGMEKLFF
j_gene: TRBJ1-4
v_gene: TRBV20-1

CDR3aa: CASSPRGIEQFF
j_gene: TRBJ2-1
v_gene: TRBV4-1

CDR3aa: CASSFSNGRAQYF
j_gene: TRBJ2-7
v_gene: TRBV12-3/TRBV12-4

CDR3aa: CSAQLAGGFSYEQYF
j_gene: TRBJ2-7
v_gene: TRBV20-1

CDR3aa: CSVEAAQSTEAFF
j_gene: TRBJ1-1
v_gene: TRBV29-1

CDR3aa: CASSPEPGQNFYGYTF
j_gene: TRBJ1-2
v_gene: TRBV28

CDR3aa: CSVEDRYRGATDTQYF
j_gene: TRBJ2-3
v_gene: TRBV29-1

CDR3aa: CASSLAAGRDIQYF
j_gene: TRBJ2-4
v_gene: TRBV12-3/TRBV12-4

CDR3aa: CASSSLAGGLNEQFF
j_gene: TRBJ2-1
v_gene: TRBV7-2

CDR3aa: CASSSPGGNHYEQYF
j_gene: TRBJ2-7
v_gene: TRBV28

CDR3aa: CSARDLSDYEPPRQYF
j_gene: TRBJ2-5
v_gene: TRBV20-1

CDR3aa: CASSWGYTQYF
j_gene: TRBJ2-3
v_gene: TRBV6-2/TRBV6-3

CDR3aa: CASSRQGAGNQPQHF
j_gene: TRBJ1-5
v_gene: TRBV6-5

CDR3aa: CASSIPRLAGPRELFF
j_gene: TRBJ2-2
v_gene: TRBV7-4

CDR3aa: CASSHFQGAYEQYF
j_gene: TRBJ2-7
v_gene: TRBV4-1

CDR3aa: CASGTAQETQYF
j_gene: TRBJ2-5
v_gene: TRBV12-3/TRBV12-4